Listed here are 24 T cell receptor beta chains from one sample, sequenced in a study of blood T cell repertoires in COVID-19. The protocol was immunoSEQ multiplex PCR, while the TCRdb copy is restricted to in-frame clones and leaves out a portion. The sample carries about 170,000 clones, 75% to 90% recorded once. The source material was peripheral blood. All receptors derive from a human donor with acute or convalescent COVID-19. The donor label of this sample is uncertain.

CDR3 sequence (DNA): TGTGCCAGATACCGGGACAGGGCGATTCAGCCCCAGCATTTT. Residues: CARYRDRAIQPQHF. The chain is built from TRBV3-1 (or the pseudogene TRBV3-2) and TRBJ1-5, with 9 bases aligning to TRBD1. Trimming removed 9 bases from V and 6 bases from J; junction bases left unmatched: 9. The CDR3 contains 14 residues. Looked up from germline, CDR1 is LGHDT and CDR2 is YNNKEL (reference sequence).

This chain uses TRBV9 with TRBJ1-3, with D uncertain. The CDR3 runs to 14 residues. The V gene lost 5 bases and the J gene lost 0 bases, with 9 bases spanning the gap. Germline CDR1 is SGDLS and CDR2 is YYNGEE. The CDR3 DNA sequence: TGTGCCAGCAGTGGGAGAGACTCTGGAAACACCATATATTTT. It is translated as CASSGRDSGNTIYF.

This clone was seen just once. In nucleotides, the CDR3 is TGTGCCAGCAGTCTTCAAGAGGGTCAAGAGACCCAGTACTTC. This translates into CASSLQEGQETQYF. The rearrangement uses TRBV6-2 or TRBV6-3 and TRBJ2-5; perhaps TRBD2 as D (5 bases). This CDR3 spans 14 amino acids. The germline V gene has CDR1 MNHEY and CDR2 SVGEGT. V was trimmed by 5 bases and J by 2 bases, leaving 12 bases between them.

A single count supports this clone. This chain uses TRBV18 with TRBJ1-3; unclear D gene. CDR1 and CDR2 (germline): KGHSH, LQKENI. The CDR3 totals 16 residues. The ends were cut back, 6 bases at V and 0 bases at J, with 15 bases in the middle. For the CDR3, the DNA is TGTGCCAGCTCCCCGTTGGAGGACTACTCTGGAAACACCATATATTTT. The encoded protein is CASSPLEDYSGNTIYF.

The chain is built from TRBV5-1 and TRBJ1-1; 7 nucleotides line up with TRBD1. The CDR3 consists of 16 residues. V was clipped by 0 bases and J by 1 base; unmatched bases: 6. Germline CDR1 reads SGHRS; CDR2 reads YFSETQ. This chain's CDR3 is CASSLGTGKGNTEAFF. CDR3 DNA: TGCGCCAGCAGCTTGGGGACAGGAAAAGGGAACACTGAAGCTTTCTTT. Together with reference TRBV5-1 and TRBJ1-1, the CDR3 gives the full variable domain: KAGVTQTPRYLIKTRGQQVTLSCSPISGHRSVSWYQQTPGQGLQFLFEYFSETQRNKGNFPGRFSGRQFSNSRSEMNVSTLELGDSALYLCASSLGTGKGNTEAFFGQGTRLTVV.

The genes are TRBV13 and TRBJ2-7; a weak D match, TRBD1 (5 bases). CDR1 PRHDT and CDR2 FYEKMQ come from the germline V gene (reference sequence). Trimming left V 6 bases short and J 0 bases short, with 9 bases between. CDR3 length: 13 amino acids. DNA of the CDR3: TGTGCCAGCAGAGGGGCTTTCTCCTACGAGCAGTACTTC. It yields the protein CASRGAFSYEQYF.

V gene TRBV7-6 combines with J gene TRBJ1-2, with a weak D call TRBD1 (5 bases). CDR3 size: 17 residues. Germline CDR1 and CDR2: SGHVS and FNYEAQ. V was clipped by 5 bases and J by 7 bases, with 26 bases between them. The CDR3 bases are TGTGCCAGCAGCCCAACCGACCCTTTAACAGGTCCGCCTGGCTACACCTTC. Amino acid sequence: CASSPTDPLTGPPGYTF. Variable domain in full (rest from reference TRBV7-6 and TRBJ1-2): GAGVSQSPRYKVTKRGQDVALRCDPISGHVSLYWYRQALGQGPEFLTYFNYEAQQDKSGLPNDRFSAERPEGSISTLTIQRTEQRDSAMYRCASSPTDPLTGPPGYTFGSGTRLTVV.

The chain recombines TRBV5-1 with TRBJ1-1; a possible D gene is TRBD1 (6 bases). CDR3 length equals 14 residues. Germline CDR1 SGHRS, CDR2 YFSETQ. Trimming pared 0 bases from V and 3 bases from J, leaving 9 bases between. As DNA, the CDR3 is TGCGCCAGCAGCTTGGCCACAGGGTACACTGAAGCTTTCTTT. This codes for CASSLATGYTEAFF.

The chain employs TRBV3-1 (or the pseudogene TRBV3-2) and TRBJ1-5; unclear D gene. Trimming removed 5 bases from V and 2 bases from J, with 7 bases in between. The CDR3 extends over 13 amino acids. Germline V gene lookup returns CDR1 LGHDT and CDR2 YNNKEL (reference sequence). The CDR3 nucleotides read TGTGCCAGCAGCGCTACAGGCAATCAGCCCCAGCATTTT. Its translation: CASSATGNQPQHF.

This chain connects TRBV5-1 to TRBJ1-2; 7 bases agree with TRBD1. This CDR3 comprises 15 residues. The ends lost 4 bases at V and 7 bases at J; junction bases unmatched: 13. The germline V gene encodes CDR1 SGHRS and CDR2 YFSETQ. The DNA of the CDR3 is TGCGCCAGCAGCCTACAGGGGAATGGCCCCAGTGGCTACACCTTC. As protein: CASSLQGNGPSGYTF.

The gene calls are TRBV30 and TRBJ1-1, with D possibly being TRBD1 (6 bases). From germline, CDR1 is GTSNPN and CDR2 SVGIG (reference sequence). V lost 4 bases and J 0 bases, leaving 15 bases between the germline ends. CDR3 length equals 15 residues. CDR3 DNA: TGTGCCTGGAAAATGGACAGCATTATGAACACTGAAGCTTTCTTT. It encodes CAWKMDSIMNTEAFF.

In its sample, this clone was seen many times. V and J are TRBV30 and TRBJ2-7; tentatively, D is TRBD1 (6 bases). The length of the CDR3 is 14 residues. V gave up 0 bases and J gave up 6 bases, with 15 bases separating them. From germline, CDR1 is GTSNPN and CDR2 SVGIG (reference sequence). CDR3 sequence: CAWSVLDGGGEQYF. The CDR3 DNA reads TGTGCCTGGAGTGTACTGGATGGGGGCGGCGAGCAGTACTTC.

V usage is TRBV28 and J usage is TRBJ1-4; D is unresolved. V was shortened by 7 bases and J by 6 bases, with 9 bases between the two germline ends. Germline V gene lookup returns CDR1 MDHEN and CDR2 SYDVKM. The CDR3 loop spans 12 amino acids. The CDR3 DNA sequence: TGTGCCAGCACCGCGTCCCATGAAAAACTGTTTTTT. As protein: CASTASHEKLFF.

The chain links TRBV9 to TRBJ1-6; D may be TRBD1 (6 bases). V gave up 0 bases and J gave up 2 bases, with 9 bases separating them. The V gene's germline CDR1 is SGDLS and CDR2 YYNGEE. The CDR3 runs 16 residues. In nucleotides, the CDR3 is TGTGCCAGCAGCGTAGGGGGGCACACCTATAATTCACCCCTCCACTTT. It yields the protein CASSVGGHTYNSPLHF.

V is TRBV25-1 and J is TRBJ1-1, with D tentatively TRBD1 (5 bases). V lost 1 base, J lost 6 bases, and 15 bases lay in between. This CDR3 contains 15 residues. Germline V gene sequence: CDR1 MGHDK, CDR2 SYGVNS. CDR3 residues: CASSESWTRTSEAFF. Written as DNA, the CDR3 is TGTGCCAGCAGTGAATCATGGACACGGACGTCTGAAGCTTTCTTT.

V gene TRBV28 combines with J gene TRBJ1-2, with D maybe TRBD1 (6 bases). The germline gives CDR1 MDHEN, CDR2 SYDVKM. This CDR3 contains 13 residues. With 3 bases removed from V and 6 bases from J, the gap between germline ends came to 11 bases. CDR3 amino acids: CASSLWQGNGYTF. The CDR3 DNA reads as TGTGCCAGCAGTTTGTGGCAGGGGAATGGCTACACCTTC.

V usage is TRBV5-1 and J usage is TRBJ2-5; 7 bases match TRBD2. The trim removed 7 bases at V and 9 bases at J, leaving 15 bases unmatched. Germline V gene data show CDR1 as SGHRS and CDR2 as YFSETQ. The CDR3 runs to 14 residues. The CDR3 loop reads CASRNQTSSRAQYF. The CDR3 DNA follows: TGCGCCAGCCGCAATCAGACTAGCTCAAGGGCCCAGTACTTC.

This rearrangement joins TRBV7-8 to TRBJ1-2; D not resolved. From germline, CDR1 is SGHVS and CDR2 FQNEAQ. Between the trimmed V and J ends, which lost 2 bases and 3 bases, there was a span of 10 bases. The CDR3 sequence is 14 residues long. CDR3 residues: CASSLSNRDYGYTF. The DNA for the CDR3 is TGTGCCAGCAGCTTATCGAACCGGGACTATGGCTACACCTTC.

The chain employs TRBV5-8 and TRBJ1-2; 9 bases map to TRBD1. V was pared by 2 bases and J by 5 bases, with 4 bases of the junction left unmatched. Germline V gene lookup returns CDR1 SGHTS and CDR2 YDEGEE. This CDR3 is built from 14 residues. The CDR3 bases are TGTGCCAGCAGCTTTCGGACAGGGGTTTATGGCTACACCTTC. Its translation: CASSFRTGVYGYTF.

The chain joins TRBV25-1 to TRBJ1-1; the D gene is possibly TRBD1 (6 bases). CDR1 is MGHDK and CDR2 is SYGVNS in the germline V gene. This CDR3 comprises 17 residues. V was clipped by 1 base and J by 4 bases, with 19 bases between them. The CDR3 DNA sequence: TGTGCCAGCAGTGAATCGTACCTGGGGGCGGCGGGCACTGAAGCTTTCTTT. Protein sequence: CASSESYLGAAGTEAFF.

CDR3 loop: CASSTQPGQFTGELFF. The CDR3 bases are TGCGCCAGCAGCACCCAGCCGGGACAGTTCACCGGGGAGCTGTTTTTT. This chain connects TRBV4-3 to TRBJ2-2; 7 bases map to TRBD1. The junction had 10 bases not matched to a gene; V was cut back by 5 bases and J by 4 bases. Germline V gene sequence: CDR1 LGHNA, CDR2 YSLEER. The CDR3 contains 16 residues.

The chain employs TRBV19 and TRBJ2-1; 9 bases map to TRBD1. The CDR3 loop spans 14 amino acids. Germline assignment: CDR1 LNHDA and CDR2 SQIVND (reference sequence). The J segment lost 6 bases and the V segment lost 5 bases, leaving 5 bases of the junction unmatched. The chain's CDR3 is CASSLRTGVNEQFF. CDR3 in DNA: TGTGCCAGTAGTTTGAGGACAGGGGTCAATGAGCAGTTCTTC. The full variable domain, completed using reference TRBV19 and TRBJ2-1, is DGGITQSPKYLFRKEGQNVTLSCEQNLNHDAMYWYRQDPGQGLRLIYYSQIVNDFQKGDIAEGYSVSREKKESFPLTVTSAQKNPTAFYLCASSLRTGVNEQFFGPGTRLTVL.

The chain combines TRBV6-6 with TRBJ1-3, with TRBD1 as a possible D gene (5 bases). Trimming removed 7 bases at V and 4 bases at J, with 17 bases between. In germline, CDR1 is MNHNY, CDR2 SVGAGI (reference sequence). CDR3 length equals 15 residues. CDR3 DNA sequence: TGTGCCAGCATGTGGGGGGGGAATCAAGGAAACACCATATATTTT. Translated: CASMWGGNQGNTIYF.

This clone was detected only a few times. The chain uses TRBV19 and TRBJ1-1; 7 bases are shared with TRBD1. V lost 6 bases to trimming and J lost 2 bases; unmatched junction nucleotides: 6. CDR3 length: 14 amino acids. CDR1 is LNHDA, CDR2 SQIVND, per germline (reference sequence). The CDR3 sequence is CASSPQGINTEAFF. The CDR3 DNA follows: TGTGCCAGTAGCCCACAGGGGATTAACACTGAAGCTTTCTTT. The variable domain in full, with the rest retrieved from reference TRBV19 and TRBJ1-1, is DGGITQSPKYLFRKEGQNVTLSCEQNLNHDAMYWYRQDPGQGLRLIYYSQIVNDFQKGDIAEGYSVSREKKESFPLTVTSAQKNPTAFYLCASSPQGINTEAFFGQGTRLTVV.